This entry is about one TCR beta chain. The antigen remains undetermined. These data are taken from a study of T cells in localized non-small cell lung cancer. Study conclusions and caveats: Paired adjacent lung recovered a median around 62 of the top 100 tumor clones. Peak T cell clonality was found in uninvolved adjacent lung, exceeding tumor. The study linked higher blood T cell density to longer overall survival.

The data were produced by immunoSEQ multiplex PCR, yet TCRdb's version contains in-frame clones alone and is incomplete. The sample consists of roughly 67,000 clones, approximately 85% of them appearing once. With V trimmed by 2 bases and J by 0 bases, 4 bases remained unmatched. Germline V lookup: CDR1 KGHSH, CDR2 LQKENI. This CDR3 spans 16 amino acids. The sample here was peripheral blood, taken before any cancer treatment. The sequence derives from an older female donor with stage I lung adenocarcinoma. The chain carries TRBV18 and TRBJ1-3, with 7 bases fitting TRBD1. CDR3 nucleotides: TGTGCCAGCTCACCATTGACAGGGATCTCTGGAAACACCATATATTTT. Amino acid sequence: CASSPLTGISGNTIYF.